This TCR beta chain was retrieved from a study of cytomegalovirus exposure and HLA in healthy donors. As for the study in general: Around 77 million unique TCRs from HLA-typed donors made up an early data release.

Findings and caveats of the study: Further analysis, carried out later, found HLA-associated TCR beta chains more clonally expanded than equally common other chains.

Amplification used 60 Vbeta primers and 13 Jbeta primers. Measured with immunoSEQ multiplex PCR; TCRdb has only the in-frame clones, and not every one. The sample comprises 120,000 or so clones, about 79% of which are singletons, and 2% rests with the top ten. Though probably carrying unrecorded immune exposures, donors were nominally healthy at sampling. Looked up from germline, CDR1 is MNHNS and CDR2 is SASEGT. V lost 8 bases to trimming and J lost 5 bases, with 13 bases between them. CDR3 size: 13 residues. As concerns this clone: The antigen is unknown.

Sequences were obtained from PBMCs. The chain recombines TRBV6-1 with TRBJ1-5; TRBD1 might be the D (6 bases). This TCR was recovered from a man between 18 and 35 years old in good health and CMV-seronegative. The CDR3 DNA sequence: TGTGCCAGCCAGGGGATCCCAGATCAGCCCCAGCATTTT. This encodes CASQGIPDQPQHF.